A single sample is the source of the 21 T cell receptor beta chains below, sequenced in a study of beta chain features in type 1 diabetes. The antigens these receptors bind are not known. Every isolated RNA sample was fully reverse transcribed, so sequencing captured expressed TCRB transcripts. Profiling relied on immunoSEQ multiplex PCR, and the TCRdb table lists in-frame clones only, not all of them. The data contain around 150,000 clones, 8% to 8.5% of them singletons. Study-wide results and caveats: Researchers report that Type 1 diabetes patients had moderately but significantly shorter TCRB CDR3s across all four CD4+ subsets.

What was sequenced was central memory CD4+ T cells from blood. The receptors derive from a woman aged 18-29 years with type 1 diabetes.

This clone was observed a handful of times. V is TRBV9 and J is TRBJ1-4, with TRBD1 matching 7 bases. The CDR3 has 14 residues. Germline trimming cut 3 bases from V and 7 bases from J; bases unmatched to any gene: 6. Germline loops: CDR1 SGDLS, CDR2 YYNGEE. CDR3 sequence reads: CASSGTGVFEKLFF. DNA for the CDR3: TGTGCCAGCAGCGGAACAGGGGTTTTTGAAAAACTGTTTTTT.

J is TRBJ1-1 and V is TRBV11-2, with D possibly TRBD1 on 6 matching bases. The CDR3 spans 13 residues. Per germline, CDR1 SGHAT and CDR2 FQNNGV. V lost 4 bases and J lost 4, with 10 bases in between. CDR3 nucleotides: TGTGCCAGCAGCTCCCAGGGGAGCACTGAAGCTTTCTTT. As protein: CASSSQGSTEAFF.

The genes are TRBV7-2 and TRBJ2-7; D gene unclear. The CDR3 has 14 residues. Germline loops: CDR1 SGHTA, CDR2 FQGNSA. V lost 4 bases and J lost 1, with 11 bases in between. CDR3 residues: CASSSTGFSYEQYF. CDR3 nucleotide sequence: TGTGCCAGCAGCTCAACCGGGTTTTCCTACGAGCAGTACTTC.

This clone was observed a few times. The chain employs TRBV11-3 and TRBJ2-2, with 10 bases identical to TRBD2. There are 15 residues in the CDR3. Germline assignment: CDR1 SGHNT and CDR2 YENEEA. The J segment lost 4 bases and the V segment lost 10 bases, leaving 9 bases of the junction unmatched. CDR3 sequence: CATTTTSGFTGELFF. The DNA of the CDR3 is TGTGCCACCACTACGACTAGCGGGTTCACCGGGGAGCTGTTTTTT.

This clone has at least ten counts. This chain links TRBV5-6 with TRBJ2-1; tentatively, D is TRBD2 (6 bases). Germline values: CDR1 SGHDT, CDR2 YYEEEE. The CDR3 has 12 amino acids. Trimming stripped 5 bases from V and 10 bases from J, with 13 bases between. CDR3 sequence reads: CASRRRGGEQFF. The CDR3 DNA reads TGTGCCAGCAGAAGGCGGGGTGGGGAGCAGTTCTTC.

This clone was counted between two and nine times. The CDR3 spells CASSSSTGDEKLFF. For the CDR3, the DNA is TGTGCCAGCAGCTCCTCTACGGGGGATGAAAAACTGTTTTTT. The chain employs TRBV7-7 and TRBJ1-4; D might be TRBD1 (5 bases). In germline, CDR1 is SSHAT, CDR2 FNYEAQ (reference sequence). V lost 4 bases, J lost 6 bases, and 12 bases lay in between. There are 14 residues in the CDR3. The whole variable domain, filled in from reference TRBV7-7 and TRBJ1-4, reads GAGVSQSPRYKVTKRGQDVTLRCDPISSHATLYWYQQALGQGPEFLTYFNYEAQPDKSGLPSDRFSAERPEGSISTLTIQRTEQRDSAMYRCASSSSTGDEKLFFGSGTQLSVL.

The chain joins TRBV30 to TRBJ2-3; D is perhaps TRBD1 (5 bases). The CDR3 is 11 amino acids. The germline CDR1 and CDR2 sequences are GTSNPN and SVGIG (reference sequence). The V gene lost 3 bases and the J gene lost 5 bases, with 6 bases spanning the gap. The CDR3 nucleotides are TGTGCCTGGAGCAGGGTAGATACGCAGTATTTT. Its translation: CAWSRVDTQYF.

The chain links TRBV9 to TRBJ1-1; a possible D gene is TRBD1 (6 bases). This CDR3 has 15 residues. V was trimmed by 4 bases and J by 0 bases, leaving 13 bases between them. Germline values: CDR1 SGDLS, CDR2 YYNGEE. CDR3 loop: CASSPDTGMNTEAFF. The CDR3 nucleotides read TGTGCCAGCAGCCCCGATACAGGGATGAACACTGAAGCTTTCTTT.

CDR3 loop: CASSTRQGMGYGYTF. In nucleotides, the CDR3 is TGTGCCAGCAGCACAAGACAGGGGATGGGCTATGGCTACACCTTC. The chain is built from TRBV7-2 and TRBJ1-2; 8 bases are a match to TRBD1. There are 15 residues in the CDR3. The germline gives CDR1 SGHTA, CDR2 FQGNSA. V lost 5 bases, J lost 4 bases, and 9 bases stayed unmatched.

A few counts support this clone. V usage is TRBV11-3 and J usage is TRBJ1-2; D remains ambiguous. Germline assignment: CDR1 SGHNT and CDR2 YENEEA. Trimming pared 5 bases from V and 0 bases from J, leaving 7 bases between. This CDR3 is built from 13 residues. The CDR3 protein is CASSAGTNYGYTF. CDR3 sequence (DNA): TGTGCCAGCAGCGCCGGGACTAACTATGGCTACACCTTC.

The chain uses TRBV29-1 and TRBJ2-3, with TRBD2 identical over 8 bases. CDR1 is SQVTM, CDR2 ANQGSEA, per germline. The CDR3 is 14 residues long. V was pared by 5 bases and J by 1 base, with 5 bases of the junction left unmatched. The CDR3 DNA reads TGCAGCGTTCTTGGACTAGCCGGCACAGATACGCAGTATTTT. It encodes CSVLGLAGTDTQYF.

In DNA, the CDR3 is TGTGCCAGCAGTCCAAGACTAGCGGGAGATCGGGAGACCCAGTACTTC. Protein product: CASSPRLAGDRETQYF. The chain combines TRBV11-2 with TRBJ2-5; 12 bases fit TRBD2. Germline V gene sequence: CDR1 SGHAT, CDR2 FQNNGV. This CDR3 has 16 residues. The J segment lost 5 bases and the V segment lost 6 bases, leaving 10 bases of the junction unmatched.

The chain employs TRBV5-1 and TRBJ2-7; 8 nucleotides match TRBD2. V was clipped by 4 bases and J by 0 bases; unmatched bases: 6. This CDR3 has 15 residues. From germline, CDR1 is SGHRS and CDR2 YFSETQ. The CDR3 is CASSLSGGDSYEQYF. CDR3 sequence (DNA): TGCGCCAGCAGCCTAAGCGGGGGAGACTCCTACGAGCAGTACTTC.

The CDR3 bases are TGTGCCAGCTCACCACCGGGGGCGGCCTACGAGCAGTACTTC. Its protein is CASSPPGAAYEQYF. The chain has TRBV18 and TRBJ2-7; TRBD1 is a possible D gene (6 bases). Trimming removed 0 bases from V and 2 bases from J, with 8 bases in between. CDR1 and CDR2 from the germline V gene are KGHSH and LQKENI. The CDR3 runs 14 residues.

The chain employs TRBV7-2 and TRBJ2-2, with D maybe TRBD2 (6 bases). V lost 0 bases, J lost 6 bases, and 8 bases lay in between. This CDR3 is built from 14 residues. Germline CDR1 SGHTA, CDR2 FQGNSA. The CDR3 reads CASSLAWGAGELFF. CDR3 nucleotide sequence: TGTGCCAGCAGCTTAGCGTGGGGGGCCGGGGAGCTGTTTTTT.

The gene calls are TRBV30 and TRBJ1-5; 8 bases agree with TRBD1. Germline V gene data show CDR1 as GTSNPN and CDR2 as SVGIG (reference sequence). The CDR3 length is 14 residues. J gave up 3 bases and V 7 bases, and 8 bases lay outside the gene matches. CDR3 sequence (DNA): TGTGCCTCTTCGAGGACAGGGATCAATCAGCCCCAGCATTTT. It specifies CASSRTGINQPQHF.

This clone has only a few counts. The chain uses TRBV5-1 and TRBJ2-1, with 13 bases that match TRBD2. The CDR3 totals 15 residues. Germline CDR1 SGHRS, CDR2 YFSETQ. Unmatched junction bases numbered 3, after V lost 4 bases and J lost 5 bases. The CDR3 spells CASSGTSGVNNEQFF. The CDR3 DNA reads as TGCGCCAGCAGCGGGACTAGCGGGGTGAACAATGAGCAGTTCTTC.

This chain uses TRBV2 with TRBJ2-7; a weak D match, TRBD2 (5 bases). The CDR3 totals 11 residues. The V end was cut by 10 bases, the J end by 0 bases, with 7 bases between. Germline CDR1 SNHLY, CDR2 FYNNEI. CDR3 protein: CATSYSYEQYF. DNA of the CDR3: TGTGCCACTAGCTACTCCTACGAGCAGTACTTC.

This clone was found a few times. This sequence joins TRBV11-2 and TRBJ2-3; TRBD2 is a possible D gene (7 bases). V gave up 1 base and J gave up 5 bases, with 10 bases separating them. The CDR3 sequence is 14 residues long. The germline V gene encodes CDR1 SGHAT and CDR2 FQNNGV. CDR3 DNA: TGTGCCAGCAGCTTAGGGGGGGGCCAAGATACGCAGTATTTT. Translating it yields CASSLGGGQDTQYF.

The chain combines TRBV2 with TRBJ2-3; weak D call: TRBD2 (6 bases). Trimming took off 5 bases at V and 1 base at J, with 13 bases between the two ends. Germline CDR1 reads SNHLY; CDR2 reads FYNNEI. This CDR3 is built from 15 residues. CDR3 region: CASSQEGPRTDTQYF. CDR3 nucleotide sequence: TGTGCCAGCAGTCAGGAGGGCCCTCGCACAGATACGCAGTATTTT.

The rearrangement links TRBV11-2 to TRBJ1-1, with a tentative D call TRBD1 (6 bases). In germline, CDR1 is SGHAT, CDR2 FQNNGV. V was clipped by 5 bases and J by 4 bases, with 14 bases between them. The CDR3 consists of 14 residues. The CDR3 loop is CASSRGARSTEAFF. CDR3 nucleotide sequence: TGTGCCAGCAGCCGGGGGGCGCGCAGCACTGAAGCTTTCTTT. The variable domain in full, completed from reference TRBV11-2 and TRBJ1-1, reads EAGVAQSPRYKIIEKRQSVAFWCNPISGHATLYWYQQILGQGPKLLIQFQNNGVVDDSQLPKDRFSAERLKGVDSTLKIQPAKLEDSAVYLCASSRGARSTEAFFGQGTRLTVV.